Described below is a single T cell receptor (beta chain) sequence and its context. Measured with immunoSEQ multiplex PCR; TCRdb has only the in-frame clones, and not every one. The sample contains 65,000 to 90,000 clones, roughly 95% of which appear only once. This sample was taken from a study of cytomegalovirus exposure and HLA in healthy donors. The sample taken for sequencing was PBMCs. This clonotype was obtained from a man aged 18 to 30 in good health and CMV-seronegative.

In DNA form, the CDR3 reads TGTGCCAGCAGCTCCGGGACAGGGTATATCAATGAGCAGTTCTTC. Amino acid sequence: CASSSGTGYINEQFF. The chain recombines TRBV7-9 with TRBJ2-1; 9 bases fit TRBD1. The CDR3 has 15 amino acids. V shed 4 bases, J shed 6 bases, and the junction held 7 bases outside the gene matches. Germline CDR1 and CDR2: SEHNR and FQNEAQ (reference sequence). Based on the CDR3 plus reference TRBV7-9 and TRBJ2-1, the full variable domain is DTGVSQNPRHKITKRGQNVTFRCDPISEHNRLYWYRQTLGQGPEFLTYFQNEAQLEKSRLLSDRFSAERPKGSFSTLEIQRTEQGDSAMYLCASSSGTGYINEQFFGPGTRLTVL.